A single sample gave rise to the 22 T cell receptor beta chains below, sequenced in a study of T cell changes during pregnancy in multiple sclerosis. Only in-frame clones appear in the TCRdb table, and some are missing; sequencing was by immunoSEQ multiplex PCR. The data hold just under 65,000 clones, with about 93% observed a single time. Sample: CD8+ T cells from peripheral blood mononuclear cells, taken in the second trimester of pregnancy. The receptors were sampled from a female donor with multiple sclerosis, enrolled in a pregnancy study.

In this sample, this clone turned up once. The CDR3 bases are TGTGCCAGCAGTATTAGGGGTAACACAGATACGCAGTATTTT. It encodes CASSIRGNTDTQYF. This chain connects TRBV6-4 to TRBJ2-3, with D maybe TRBD1 (5 bases). The CDR3 contains 14 residues. The V gene's germline CDR1 is MRHNA and CDR2 SNTAGT. The V end lost 5 bases, the J end lost 2 bases, and 11 bases lay between the germline ends.

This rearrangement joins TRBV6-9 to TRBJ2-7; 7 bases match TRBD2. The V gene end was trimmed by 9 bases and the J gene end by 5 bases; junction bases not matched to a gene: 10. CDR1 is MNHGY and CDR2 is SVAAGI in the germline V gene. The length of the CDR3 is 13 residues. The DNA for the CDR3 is TGTGCCAGAGTGCGGGGCGGGAGCAACGAGCAGTACTTC. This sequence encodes CARVRGGSNEQYF.

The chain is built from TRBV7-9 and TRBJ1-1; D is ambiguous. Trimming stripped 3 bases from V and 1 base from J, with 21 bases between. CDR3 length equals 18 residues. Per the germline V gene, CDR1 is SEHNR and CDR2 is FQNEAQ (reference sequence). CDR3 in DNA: TGTGCCAGCAGCTTTCCTGGCGAGCGGAAGAGAGGGAACACTGAAGCTTTCTTT. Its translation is CASSFPGERKRGNTEAFF. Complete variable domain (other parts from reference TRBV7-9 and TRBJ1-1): DTGVSQNPRHKITKRGQNVTFRCDPISEHNRLYWYRQTLGQGPEFLTYFQNEAQLEKSRLLSDRFSAERPKGSFSTLEIQRTEQGDSAMYLCASSFPGERKRGNTEAFFGQGTRLTVV.

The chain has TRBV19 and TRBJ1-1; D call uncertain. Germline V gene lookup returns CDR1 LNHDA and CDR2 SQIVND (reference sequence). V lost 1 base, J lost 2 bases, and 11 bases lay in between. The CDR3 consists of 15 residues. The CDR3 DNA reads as TGTGCCAGTAGTATAGGTTACAGCTTCAACACTGAAGCTTTCTTT. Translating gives CASSIGYSFNTEAFF.

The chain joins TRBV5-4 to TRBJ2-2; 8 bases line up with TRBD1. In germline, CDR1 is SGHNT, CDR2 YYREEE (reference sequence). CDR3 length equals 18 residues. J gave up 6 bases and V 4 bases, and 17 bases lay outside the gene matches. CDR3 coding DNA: TGTGCCAGCAGCCTTTATGGAGGCAGGGGGCAATTATCCGGGGAGCTGTTTTTT. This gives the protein CASSLYGGRGQLSGELFF.

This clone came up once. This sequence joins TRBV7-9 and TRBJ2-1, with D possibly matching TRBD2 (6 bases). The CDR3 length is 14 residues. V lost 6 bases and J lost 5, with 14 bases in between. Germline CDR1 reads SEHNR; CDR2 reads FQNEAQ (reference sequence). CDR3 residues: CASSFGGNNNEQFF. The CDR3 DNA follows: TGTGCCAGCAGTTTCGGCGGGAATAACAATGAGCAGTTCTTC.

In DNA form, the CDR3 reads TGTGCCAGCAGCGCTCGGACAGCTACGAACACCGGGGAGCTGTTTTTT. Translating it yields CASSARTATNTGELFF. The gene calls are TRBV9 and TRBJ2-2, with D possibly being TRBD1 (6 bases). Germline CDR1 and CDR2: SGDLS and YYNGEE. V dropped 3 bases and J dropped 0 bases, with 12 bases sitting between them. CDR3 length: 16 residues. The full variable domain, rest sourced from reference TRBV9 and TRBJ2-2, is DSGVTQTPKHLITATGQRVTLRCSPRSGDLSVYWYQQSLDQGLQFLIQYYNGEERAKGNILERFSAQQFPDLHSELNLSSLELGDSALYFCASSARTATNTGELFFGEGSRLTVL.

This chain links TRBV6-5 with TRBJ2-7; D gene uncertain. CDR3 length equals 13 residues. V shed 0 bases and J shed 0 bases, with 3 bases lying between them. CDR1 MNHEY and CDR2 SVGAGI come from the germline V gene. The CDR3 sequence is CASSYSSSYEQYF. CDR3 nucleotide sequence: TGTGCCAGCAGTTACTCGAGCTCCTACGAGCAGTACTTC.

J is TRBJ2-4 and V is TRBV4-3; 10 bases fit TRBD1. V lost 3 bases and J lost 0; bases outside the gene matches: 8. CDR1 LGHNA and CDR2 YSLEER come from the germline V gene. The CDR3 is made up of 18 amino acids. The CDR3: CASSQGTGVNLAKNIQYF. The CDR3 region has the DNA TGCGCCAGCAGCCAGGGGACAGGGGTAAATCTAGCCAAAAACATTCAGTACTTC.

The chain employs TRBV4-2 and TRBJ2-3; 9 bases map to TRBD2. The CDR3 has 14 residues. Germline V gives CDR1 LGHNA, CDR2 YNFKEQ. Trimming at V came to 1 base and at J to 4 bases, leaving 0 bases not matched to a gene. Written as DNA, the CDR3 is TGTGCCAGCAGCCAAGGACTAGCGGCAGATACGCAGTATTTT. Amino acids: CASSQGLAADTQYF.

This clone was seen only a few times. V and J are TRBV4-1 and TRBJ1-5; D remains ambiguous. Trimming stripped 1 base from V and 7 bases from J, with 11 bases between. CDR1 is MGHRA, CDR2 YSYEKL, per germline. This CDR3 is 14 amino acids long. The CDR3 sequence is CASSQVGTSQPQHF. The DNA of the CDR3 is TGCGCCAGCAGCCAAGTGGGCACTTCCCAGCCCCAGCATTTT.

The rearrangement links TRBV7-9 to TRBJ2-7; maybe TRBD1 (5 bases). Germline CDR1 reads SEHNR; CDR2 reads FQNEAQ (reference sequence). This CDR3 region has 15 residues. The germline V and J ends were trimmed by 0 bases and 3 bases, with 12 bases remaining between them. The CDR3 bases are TGTGCCAGCAGCTTAGCTACAGGTCTTCTCTACGAGCAGTACTTC. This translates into CASSLATGLLYEQYF. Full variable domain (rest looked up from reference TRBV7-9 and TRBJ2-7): DTGVSQNPRHKITKRGQNVTFRCDPISEHNRLYWYRQTLGQGPEFLTYFQNEAQLEKSRLLSDRFSAERPKGSFSTLEIQRTEQGDSAMYLCASSLATGLLYEQYFGPGTRLTVT.

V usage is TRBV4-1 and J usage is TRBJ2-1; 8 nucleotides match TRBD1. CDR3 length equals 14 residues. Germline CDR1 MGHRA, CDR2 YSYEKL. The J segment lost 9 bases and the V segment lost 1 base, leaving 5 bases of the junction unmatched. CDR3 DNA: TGCGCCAGCAGCCAAGGAACCACAGGGGGTGAGCAGTTCTTC. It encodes CASSQGTTGGEQFF.

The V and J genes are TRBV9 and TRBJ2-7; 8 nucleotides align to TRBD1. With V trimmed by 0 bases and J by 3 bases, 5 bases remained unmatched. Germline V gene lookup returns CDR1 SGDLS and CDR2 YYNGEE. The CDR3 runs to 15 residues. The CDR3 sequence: CASSVEQGVSYEQYF. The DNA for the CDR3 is TGTGCCAGCAGCGTAGAACAGGGGGTGAGCTACGAGCAGTACTTC.

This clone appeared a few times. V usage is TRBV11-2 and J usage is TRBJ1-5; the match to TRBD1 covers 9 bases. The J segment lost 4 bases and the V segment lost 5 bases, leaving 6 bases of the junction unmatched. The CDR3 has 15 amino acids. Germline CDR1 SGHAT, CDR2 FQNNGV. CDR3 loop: CASSLGQGRNQPQHF. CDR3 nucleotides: TGTGCCAGCAGCCTCGGACAGGGGCGGAATCAGCCCCAGCATTTT.

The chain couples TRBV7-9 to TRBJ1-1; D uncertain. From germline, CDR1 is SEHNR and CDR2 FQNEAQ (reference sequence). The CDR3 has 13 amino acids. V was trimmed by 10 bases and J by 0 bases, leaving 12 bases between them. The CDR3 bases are TGTGCCACAAAGAAAGGAGTGAACACTGAAGCTTTCTTT. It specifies CATKKGVNTEAFF. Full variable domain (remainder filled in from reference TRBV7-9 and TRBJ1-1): DTGVSQNPRHKITKRGQNVTFRCDPISEHNRLYWYRQTLGQGPEFLTYFQNEAQLEKSRLLSDRFSAERPKGSFSTLEIQRTEQGDSAMYLCATKKGVNTEAFFGQGTRLTVV.

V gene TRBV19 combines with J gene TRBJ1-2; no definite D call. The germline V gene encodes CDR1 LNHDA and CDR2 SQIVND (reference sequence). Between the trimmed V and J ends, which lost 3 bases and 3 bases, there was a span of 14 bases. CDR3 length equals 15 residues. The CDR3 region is CASSMKQRLYYGYTF. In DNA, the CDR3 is TGTGCCAGTAGTATGAAACAGCGACTATACTATGGCTACACCTTC.

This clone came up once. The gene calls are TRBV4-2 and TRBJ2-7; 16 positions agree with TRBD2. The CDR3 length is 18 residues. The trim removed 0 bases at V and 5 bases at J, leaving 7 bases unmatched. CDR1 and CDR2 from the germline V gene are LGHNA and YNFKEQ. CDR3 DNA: TGTGCCAGCAGCCAAGAGGTGGGACTAGCGGGAGGGTTGAACGAGCAGTACTTC. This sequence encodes CASSQEVGLAGGLNEQYF.

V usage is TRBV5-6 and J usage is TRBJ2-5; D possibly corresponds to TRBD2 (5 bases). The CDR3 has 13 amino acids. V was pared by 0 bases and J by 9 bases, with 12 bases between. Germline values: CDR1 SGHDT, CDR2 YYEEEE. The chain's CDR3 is CASSLGGKRAQYF. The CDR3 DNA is TGTGCCAGCAGCTTGGGCGGCAAGAGGGCCCAGTACTTC.

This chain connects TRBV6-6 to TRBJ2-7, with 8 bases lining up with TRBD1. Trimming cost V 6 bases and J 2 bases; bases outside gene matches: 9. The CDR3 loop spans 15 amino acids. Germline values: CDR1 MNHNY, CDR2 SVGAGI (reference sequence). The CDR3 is CASSPLGQAAYEQYF. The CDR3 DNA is TGTGCCAGCAGCCCCCTGGGACAGGCTGCCTACGAGCAGTACTTC.

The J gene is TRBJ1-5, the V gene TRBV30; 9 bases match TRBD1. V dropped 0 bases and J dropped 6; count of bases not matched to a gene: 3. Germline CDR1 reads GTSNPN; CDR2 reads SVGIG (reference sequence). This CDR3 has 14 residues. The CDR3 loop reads CAWSVGQGTQPQHF. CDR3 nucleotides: TGTGCCTGGAGTGTAGGACAGGGGACTCAGCCCCAGCATTTT.

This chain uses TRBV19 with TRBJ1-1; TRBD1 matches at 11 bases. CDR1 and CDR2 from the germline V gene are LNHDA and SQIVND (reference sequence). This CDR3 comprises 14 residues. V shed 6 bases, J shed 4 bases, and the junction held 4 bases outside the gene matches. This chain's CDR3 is CASSPGQGVTEAFF. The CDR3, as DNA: TGTGCCAGTAGCCCGGGACAGGGGGTCACTGAAGCTTTCTTT.